Listed below are T cell receptor beta chains from one sample, sequenced in a study of blood T cell repertoires in COVID-19. TCRdb's table, derived via immunoSEQ multiplex PCR, lists solely in-frame clones and lacks some. The sample includes more than 75,000 clones, around 88% of them seen just once. Sequenced input: peripheral blood. The receptors were sampled from a woman aged 70-85 years with acute or convalescent COVID-19. Each CDR3 is given with its conserved first and last residue. Each record gives: V gene, CDR3 length, CDR3 protein.

v_gene: TRBV11-2; len: 14; CDR3aa: CASSPGRGVYGYTF
v_gene: TRBV29-1; len: 14; CDR3aa: CSVHPAGENYGYTF
v_gene: TRBV5-4; len: 15; CDR3aa: CASSLVSSGGNEQFF
v_gene: TRBV30; len: 17; CDR3aa: CAWSANSGTGGGYEQYF
v_gene: TRBV3-1/TRBV3-2; len: 16; CDR3aa: CASSQTVDLAKNIQYF
v_gene: TRBV6-5; len: 11; CDR3aa: CASRTGWAQFF
v_gene: TRBV29-1; len: 13; CDR3aa: CSVAAQTGYGYTF
v_gene: TRBV6-6; len: 12; CDR3aa: CASSPRTGRQYF
v_gene: TRBV2; len: 18; CDR3aa: CASIGTGGGLIQMTEAFF
v_gene: TRBV19; len: 16; CDR3aa: CASSILRGRMDSPLHF
v_gene: TRBV6-2/TRBV6-3; len: 16; CDR3aa: CASSYSYWGANEKLFF
v_gene: TRBV7-2; len: 13; CDR3aa: CASSRDFKETQYF
v_gene: TRBV10-1; len: 18; CDR3aa: CASSESGAAGFFVNEQFF
v_gene: TRBV18; len: 15; CDR3aa: CASSPGTGGDYGYTF
v_gene: TRBV28; len: 15; CDR3aa: CASSSPTSGRGEQYF
v_gene: TRBV20-1; len: 14; CDR3aa: CSASTSSGANVLTF
v_gene: TRBV2; len: 15; CDR3aa: CASRGGTPDPYGYTF